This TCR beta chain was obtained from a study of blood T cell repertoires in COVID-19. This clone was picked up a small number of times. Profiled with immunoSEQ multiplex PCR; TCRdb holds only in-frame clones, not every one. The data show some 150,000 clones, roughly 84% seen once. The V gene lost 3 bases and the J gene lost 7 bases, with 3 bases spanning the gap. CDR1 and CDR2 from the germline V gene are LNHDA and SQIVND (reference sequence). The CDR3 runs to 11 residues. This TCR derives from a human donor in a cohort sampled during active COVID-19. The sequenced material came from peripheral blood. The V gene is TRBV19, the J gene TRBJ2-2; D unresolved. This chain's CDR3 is CASSIRGELFF. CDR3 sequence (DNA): TGTGCCAGTAGTATTCGCGGGGAGCTGTTTTTT.